This T cell receptor (beta chain) was profiled in a study of PD-1 blockade in classical Hodgkin lymphoma. General study findings and limits: A significant rise in TCR diversity was seen by C4D1 for CD4+ cells but not for CD8+ cells. Nothing has yet pinned down what causes the repertoire differences, possibly disease activity or prior therapy. Reported findings placed baseline TCR diversity lower in newly diagnosed patients (compared with healthy donors).

Every patient relapsed after autologous stem cell transplantation, and brentuximab vedotin exposure varied. The patients, who had relapsed/refractory classical Hodgkin lymphoma, achieved best responses of complete response, partial response or progressive disease. Worth noting for this clone: Its antigen is currently unknown. This same CDR3 is encoded by further DNA sequences in the sample.

Using immunoSEQ multiplex PCR, the repertoire was profiled, and TCRdb retains in-frame clones only, with some absent. This table holds 8,500 to 14,000 clones, around 75% found once. The sequenced sample was peripheral blood mononuclear cells (PBMCs), obtained at baseline. The TCR was taken from a human donor with classical Hodgkin lymphoma.

CDR3 bases: TGTGCCAGCTCACCCGGGACAGGTCCCTACGAGCAGTACTTC. It codes for CASSPGTGPYEQYF. The rearrangement uses TRBV18 and TRBJ2-7; 8 bases line up with TRBD1. The CDR3 loop spans 14 amino acids. Per germline, CDR1 KGHSH and CDR2 LQKENI. V lost 3 bases, J lost 2 bases, and 3 bases stayed unmatched.